One and the same sample provided the 25 T cell receptor beta chains below, sequenced in a study of identical twins. One entry per CDR3 protein, called by TCRdb with MiXCR from the 5' RACE reads. The table has fewer than 650,000 distinct CDR3 sequences, around 7.4% seen once. This same sample was also taken into another study, of yellow fever vaccine responses in identical twins.

Sequencing was performed on PBMCs. The origin of the receptors is a woman between 18 and 29 years old in good health.

J is TRBJ2-3 and V is TRBV6-1; D remains ambiguous. The V end lost 3 bases, the J end lost 7 bases, and 17 bases lay between the germline ends. The CDR3 is 15 amino acids. Germline V gene data show CDR1 as MNHNS and CDR2 as SASEGT. In DNA form, the CDR3 reads TGTGCCAGCAGTGATGAAGTGGAAGAGCTAAATACGCAGTATTTT. Translation: CASSDEVEELNTQYF.

The rearrangement joins TRBV28 to TRBJ1-3; possible D gene TRBD1, 6 bases. The V end lost 5 bases, the J end lost 0 bases, and 23 bases lay between the germline ends. Looked up from germline, CDR1 is MDHEN and CDR2 is SYDVKM. The CDR3 extends over 19 amino acids. The CDR3, as DNA: TGTGCCAGCAGTCTTCCAGGGGACGGTCTCATCTACTCTGGAAACACCATATATTTT. Translation gives CASSLPGDGLIYSGNTIYF.

In its sample, this clonotype was seen many times. The chain links TRBV29-1 to TRBJ1-2; a weak D match, TRBD1 (5 bases). Germline V gene sequence: CDR1 SQVTM, CDR2 ANQGSEA. With 3 bases removed from V and 4 bases from J, the gap between germline ends came to 12 bases. CDR3 length: 13 residues. The CDR3 spells CSVDRQGIYGYTF. The CDR3 coding sequence is TGCAGCGTTGATAGGCAGGGAATCTATGGCTACACCTTC.

This clonotype was detected ten times or more. The chain couples TRBV27 to TRBJ2-2, with TRBD2 as a possible D gene (6 bases). CDR3 size: 19 residues. Germline-derived CDR1 and CDR2 are MNHEY and SMNVEV (reference sequence). Trimming took 2 bases from V and 4 from J, leaving 23 bases between them. CDR3 sequence: CASSLSPRLVGALTGELFF. The CDR3 DNA reads as TGTGCCAGCAGTTTAAGCCCCCGACTAGTCGGGGCCCTCACCGGGGAGCTGTTTTTT.

Only a few counts were recorded for this clonotype. This sequence joins TRBV5-6 and TRBJ2-1, with D tentatively TRBD2 (7 bases). Trimming removed 2 bases at V and 2 bases at J, with 14 bases between. Germline lookup yields CDR1 SGHDT and CDR2 YYEEEE. This CDR3 has 16 amino acids. CDR3 residues: CASSLGGGPTYNEQFF. The CDR3 nucleotides read TGTGCCAGCAGCTTAGGGGGAGGGCCGACCTACAATGAGCAGTTCTTC.

This clonotype was seen a handful of times. The chain joins TRBV29-1 to TRBJ2-1, with 10 bases identical to TRBD2. This CDR3 is built from 12 residues. Germline V gene data show CDR1 as SQVTM and CDR2 as ANQGSEA. Trimming took 7 bases from V and 7 from J; bases not matched to a gene: 4. CDR3 bases: TGCAGCGGAGGGACTAGCGATAATGAGCAGTTCTTC. Translated, it gives CSGGTSDNEQFF.

This clonotype was counted between two and nine times. The chain combines TRBV20-1 with TRBJ2-5, with 9 bases aligning to TRBD2. From germline, CDR1 is DFQATT and CDR2 SNEGSKA (reference sequence). CDR3 size: 15 residues. The trim removed 1 base at V and 6 bases at J, leaving 9 bases unmatched. Written as DNA, the CDR3 is TGCAGTGCTAGAGTTGCGGCGGGAGGGCAAAAGACCCAGTACTTC. Translated, it gives CSARVAAGGQKTQYF.

The V and J genes are TRBV20-1 and TRBJ2-7; the D gene is possibly TRBD1 (6 bases). The CDR3 runs to 12 residues. V was pared by 6 bases and J by 3 bases, with 12 bases between. Per the germline V gene, CDR1 is DFQATT and CDR2 is SNEGSKA (reference sequence). The CDR3 region is CSARKQGYEQYF. Written as DNA, the CDR3 is TGCAGTGCCCGTAAACAGGGCTACGAGCAGTACTTC.

This chain joins TRBV20-1 and TRBJ2-1, with 7 bases aligning to TRBD2. Germline V gives CDR1 DFQATT, CDR2 SNEGSKA (reference sequence). Losses at the gene ends were 8 bases for V and 4 bases for J; bases not matched to a gene: 14. This CDR3 is 15 amino acids long. CDR3 sequence (DNA): TGCAGTTCAACATTAGCGGGCCGCATTTACAATGAGCAGTTCTTC. This codes for CSSTLAGRIYNEQFF.

The chain couples TRBV5-6 to TRBJ1-2, with D possibly TRBD1 on 5 matching bases. V lost 4 bases, J lost 5 bases, and 15 bases lay in between. The CDR3 totals 14 residues. The germline V gene has CDR1 SGHDT and CDR2 YYEEEE. CDR3 in DNA: TGTGCCAGCAGCCGAGACCAGGGATTATATGGCTACACCTTC. It codes for CASSRDQGLYGYTF.

The V and J genes are TRBV20-1 and TRBJ2-7; 8 bases line up with TRBD2. The CDR3 is made up of 14 amino acids. Germline CDR1 and CDR2: DFQATT and SNEGSKA (reference sequence). The V segment lost 0 bases and the J segment 1 base; nucleotides outside the gene matches: 2. The CDR3 here is CSARDTSGSYEQYF. CDR3 nucleotides: TGCAGTGCTAGAGATACTAGCGGTTCCTACGAGCAGTACTTC.

The rearrangement joins TRBV2 to TRBJ2-1; 10 bases are shared with TRBD2. V was clipped by 6 bases and J by 2 bases; unmatched bases: 4. Looked up from germline, CDR1 is SNHLY and CDR2 is FYNNEI. The CDR3 has 15 residues. The CDR3 nucleotides read TGTGCCAGCAGGGGGGGACTAGCGACCTACAATGAGCAGTTCTTC. Its protein product is CASRGGLATYNEQFF.

The V gene is TRBV27, the J gene TRBJ2-2, with D possibly matching TRBD1 (5 bases). Germline CDR1 and CDR2: MNHEY and SMNVEV (reference sequence). The V gene lost 6 bases and the J gene lost 5 bases, with 10 bases spanning the gap. The CDR3 consists of 13 residues. The CDR3 nucleotides are TGTGCCAGCAGACCGACAGCTACCGGGGAGCTGTTTTTT. Translation: CASRPTATGELFF.

This clonotype has at least ten counts. This chain links TRBV6-1 with TRBJ1-6; D might be TRBD1 (6 bases). Germline V gene lookup returns CDR1 MNHNS and CDR2 SASEGT. The CDR3 length is 14 residues. V gave up 3 bases and J gave up 7 bases, with 10 bases separating them. The CDR3 is CASSETGENSPLHF. In nucleotides, the CDR3 is TGTGCCAGCAGTGAGACAGGCGAAAATTCACCCCTCCACTTT.

This clonotype has just a few counts. The chain's CDR3 is CSVEIGRLGTEAFF. The CDR3 bases are TGCAGCGTCGAGATCGGACGCCTCGGCACTGAAGCTTTCTTT. The rearrangement uses TRBV29-1 and TRBJ1-1; D uncertain. Germline V gene sequence: CDR1 SQVTM, CDR2 ANQGSEA. The V end was cut by 6 bases, the J end by 4 bases, with 18 bases between. The CDR3 is made up of 14 amino acids.

This clonotype was picked up many times. This sequence joins TRBV12-3 or TRBV12-4 and TRBJ2-1; TRBD2 agrees at 13 bases. This CDR3 is 15 amino acids long. With 6 bases clipped from V and 8 bases from J, the junction kept 7 bases outside the gene matches. The CDR3 protein is CASRSGTSGTYEQFF. As DNA, the CDR3 is TGTGCCAGCAGATCCGGGACTAGCGGGACCTATGAGCAGTTCTTC.

CDR3: CSAAPGQGFSGANVLTF. CDR3 nucleotide sequence: TGCAGTGCTGCCCCGGGACAGGGCTTCTCTGGGGCCAACGTCCTGACTTTC. V usage is TRBV20-1 and J usage is TRBJ2-6, with TRBD1 matching 9 bases. This CDR3 contains 17 residues. After removal of 5 bases from V and 0 bases from J, the junction contained 8 bases not matched to a gene. Germline V gene lookup returns CDR1 DFQATT and CDR2 SNEGSKA (reference sequence).

There are a few counts of this clonotype. V usage is TRBV5-1 and J usage is TRBJ2-2, with D perhaps matching TRBD2 (6 bases). Germline V gene data show CDR1 as SGHRS and CDR2 as YFSETQ. There are 18 residues in the CDR3. Trimming took 1 base from V and 2 from J, leaving 18 bases between them. The CDR3 reads CASSLRSTSSLNTGELFF. The CDR3 DNA reads TGCGCCAGCAGCTTGCGGTCCACTAGCTCTCTTAACACCGGGGAGCTGTTTTTT. Complete variable domain (other parts from reference TRBV5-1 and TRBJ2-2): KAGVTQTPRYLIKTRGQQVTLSCSPISGHRSVSWYQQTPGQGLQFLFEYFSETQRNKGNFPGRFSGRQFSNSRSEMNVSTLELGDSALYLCASSLRSTSSLNTGELFFGEGSRLTVL.

This clonotype was detected many times. The chain joins TRBV2 to TRBJ2-5; D is unclear. Germline V gene sequence: CDR1 SNHLY, CDR2 FYNNEI. The CDR3 length is 11 residues. V was cut by 3 bases and J by 5 bases, with 4 bases left in between. CDR3 sequence (DNA): TGTGCCAGCAGTGACTATGAGACCCAGTACTTC. Translated: CASSDYETQYF.

CDR3 amino acids: CSAVQGASSETQYF. As DNA, the CDR3 is TGCAGTGCAGTCCAGGGGGCGAGTTCGGAGACCCAGTACTTC. The chain links TRBV20-1 to TRBJ2-5; 8 bases fit TRBD1. After removal of 6 bases from V and 5 bases from J, the junction contained 11 bases not matched to a gene. CDR1 and CDR2 from the germline V gene are DFQATT and SNEGSKA (reference sequence). The CDR3 contains 14 residues.

This clonotype has a count of ten or more. The chain has TRBV12-3 or TRBV12-4 and TRBJ2-3, with D hard to call. V was shortened by 1 base and J by 0 bases, with 11 bases between the two germline ends. The CDR3 contains 16 residues. In DNA form, the CDR3 reads TGTGCCAGCAGTTTAGGTTTGGGCCCGAGCACAGATACGCAGTATTTT. This encodes CASSLGLGPSTDTQYF.

This clonotype was counted many times. This rearrangement joins TRBV12-3 or TRBV12-4 to TRBJ1-2; possibly TRBD1 for D (6 bases). V lost 3 bases, J lost 6 bases, and 11 bases lay in between. The CDR3 spans 13 residues. The CDR3 sequence: CASSFSSGDGYTF. The CDR3 nucleotides are TGTGCCAGCAGTTTTTCGTCAGGGGATGGCTACACCTTC.

This clonotype was detected a few times. The chain carries TRBV7-9 and TRBJ2-1, with D perhaps matching TRBD1 or TRBD2 (6 bases each). Trimming shortened V by 3 bases and J by 10 bases, and 19 bases separated the two germline ends. CDR1 is SEHNR and CDR2 is FQNEAQ in the germline V gene (reference sequence). This CDR3 spans 15 amino acids. This CDR3 is CASSFPQGRAGEQFF. The CDR3 coding sequence is TGTGCCAGCAGCTTCCCACAGGGCCGTGCGGGAGAGCAGTTCTTC.

This clonotype was counted many times. V and J are TRBV12-3 or TRBV12-4 and TRBJ1-6; D uncertain. The CDR3 consists of 11 residues. The V end was cut by 6 bases, the J end by 12 bases, with 9 bases between. CDR3 residues: CASSYVLPLHF. Written as DNA, the CDR3 is TGTGCCAGCAGCTACGTTTTACCCCTCCACTTT.

This clonotype was detected only a few times. J is TRBJ2-5 and V is TRBV12-3 or TRBV12-4, with D possibly called TRBD1 or TRBD2 (5 bases each). The CDR3 extends over 14 amino acids. V shed 8 bases and J shed 5 bases, with 18 bases lying between them. The CDR3 reads CASSTGGQRETQYF. CDR3 nucleotide sequence: TGTGCCAGCTCAACCGGAGGACAAAGGGAGACCCAGTACTTC.